A selection of T cell receptor beta chains follows, all from one sample in a study of blood T cell repertoires in COVID-19. Some clones are missing from TCRdb's copy, which holds only in-frame ones; the method was immunoSEQ multiplex PCR. The table includes 150,000 to 200,000 clones, about 85% detected once. Sequencing was done on a sample of peripheral blood. The receptors were gathered from a woman in her forties or fifties with COVID-19, enrolled during active disease. Each CDR3 is given with its conserved first and last residue. Each record gives: D gene, J gene, V gene, clone size, CDR3 DNA, CDR3 protein. The D gene is left open where the match is weak. A clone size is listed for some rows: how often the clone was seen (once, few, many), or a class if it is expanded.

.	TRBJ1-4	TRBV12-3/TRBV12-4	.	TGTGCCAGCAGTCCCCCCCTCCCGGAAAAACTGTTTTTT	CASSPPLPEKLFF
TRBD2	TRBJ2-3	TRBV7-2	.	TGTGCCAGCAGCTTCAGAGCGGGGGGGCCCGGAGATACGCAGTATTTT	CASSFRAGGPGDTQYF
.	TRBJ2-7	TRBV18	.	TGTGCCAGCTCACCACCGAGCTCCTACGAGCAGTACTTC	CASSPPSSYEQYF
.	TRBJ2-5	TRBV11-2	.	TGTGCCAGCAGCCCTGGCGGGGCCGCAGCCAGGCCCCAGTACTTC	CASSPGGAAARPQYF
.	TRBJ1-1	TRBV2	.	TGTGCCAGCAGCGCCCCCGCGGGGGATTTGGCTTTCTTT	CASSAPAGDLAFF
TRBD1	TRBJ2-1	TRBV10-1	once	TGCGCCAGCAGTGAGACAGGGGATACGAATGAGCAGTTCTTC	CASSETGDTNEQFF
.	TRBJ2-1	TRBV4-2	.	TGTGCCAGCAGCCAAGTCGGGCCCGGCGGGTCCTACAATGAGCAGTTCTTC	CASSQVGPGGSYNEQFF
TRBD1	TRBJ2-5	TRBV4-2	.	TGTGCCAGCAGCCAGCCGGGACAGGTGACAGAGACCCAGTACTTC	CASSQPGQVTETQYF
TRBD2	TRBJ2-3	TRBV3-1/TRBV3-2	.	TGTGCCAGCAGCCCACTAGCGGGGGGTGTGGCAGATACGCAGTATTTT	CASSPLAGGVADTQYF
TRBD1	TRBJ2-1	TRBV19	.	TGTGCCAGTAGTATTTCAGGGGGTCTACACAATGAGCAGTTCTTC	CASSISGGLHNEQFF
.	TRBJ1-4	TRBV18	.	TGTGCCAGCTCAATTGTCCCGGGTTCCGGAGGGGAAAAACTGTTTTTT	CASSIVPGSGGEKLFF
TRBD1	TRBJ1-4	TRBV28	.	TGTGCCAGCAGTTTCGTCAGGGGGCCGGTTAATGAAAAACTGTTTTTT	CASSFVRGPVNEKLFF
TRBD2	TRBJ2-1	TRBV3-1/TRBV3-2	few	TGTGCCAGCAGCACCCGGGGGGGCCGGGTCAATGAGCAGTTCTTC	CASSTRGGRVNEQFF
TRBD1	TRBJ2-1	TRBV6-5	.	TGTGCCAGCAGTAACCCGGGACAGGGGGGACATGAGCAGTTCTTC	CASSNPGQGGHEQFF
.	TRBJ2-5	TRBV19	.	TGTGCCAGTAGTAGACTAGTCCAAGAGACCCAGTACTTC	CASSRLVQETQYF
.	TRBJ1-1	TRBV11-2	.	TGTGCCAGCAGCTTAGAGGGCAGGGTCACTGAAGCTTTCTTT	CASSLEGRVTEAFF
TRBD1	TRBJ1-1	TRBV18	.	TGTGCCAGCTCACCAAGACAGGGGGTCTACGCTGAAGCTTTCTTT	CASSPRQGVYAEAFF
.	TRBJ2-7	TRBV6-5	.	TGTGCCAGCAGTTCCTTACCTACAGGGAGTAGTTACGAGCAGTACTTC	CASSSLPTGSSYEQYF
.	TRBJ2-7	TRBV10-3	.	TGTGCCATCGGGGGGGCAGGCGGGGAATACGAGCAGTACTTC	CAIGGAGGEYEQYF
TRBD2	TRBJ2-3	TRBV14	.	TGTGCCAGCAGCCTCCTGACTAGCGGGGGGGCCTCGCAGTATTTT	CASSLLTSGGASQYF
TRBD1	TRBJ2-2	TRBV9	.	TGTGCCAGCAGCGGACAGGGGGCCGGGGAGCTGTTTTTT	CASSGQGAGELFF
.	TRBJ1-6	TRBV7-9	.	TGTGCCAGCAGCTTAGCGCTGGCGGCCTCTGGTTCACCCCTCCACTTT	CASSLALAASGSPLHF
.	TRBJ1-6	TRBV5-4	.	TGTGCCAGCAGCTCCAGGGTGGAATTGAATTCACCCCTCCACTTT	CASSSRVELNSPLHF
TRBD1	TRBJ1-2	TRBV5-1	.	TGCGCCAGCAGCTACGGGGAGCAGGGGGCCTATGGCTACACCTTC	CASSYGEQGAYGYTF
.	TRBJ1-1	TRBV12-3/TRBV12-4	.	TGTGCCAGCAGTATAGACTCGGAAGCTTTCTTT	CASSIDSEAFF
.	TRBJ2-1	TRBV4-3	.	TGCGCCAGCGCGGGTTCGAGCTCCTACAATGAGCAGTTCTTC	CASAGSSSYNEQFF
TRBD1	TRBJ2-7	TRBV29-1	.	TGCAGCGTGGTGATACAGGGGGCAAACGAGCAGTACTTC	CSVVIQGANEQYF
.	TRBJ2-2	TRBV28	.	TGTGCCAGCAGTTTGGGCGGGGCCGGGGGTTATACCGGGGAGCTGTTTTTT	CASSLGGAGGYTGELFF
TRBD1	TRBJ1-1	TRBV28	.	TGTGCCAGCAGCCCCGACAGGGGGAACACTGAAGCTTTCTTT	CASSPDRGNTEAFF
.	TRBJ2-2	TRBV5-4	.	TGTGCCAGCAGCTTGGCGACCGGGGAGCTGTTTTTT	CASSLATGELFF
.	TRBJ1-2	TRBV18	.	TGTGCCAGCTCACCCAGCTCCGACGGACTCTATGGCTACACCTTC	CASSPSSDGLYGYTF
.	TRBJ2-3	TRBV9	.	TGTGCCAGCAGCGTAGAAAATCTAGGTCTAGATACGCAGTATTTT	CASSVENLGLDTQYF
TRBD2	TRBJ2-5	TRBV6-5	.	TGTGCCAGCAGTAGACTAGCGGCCCAAGAGACCCAGTACTTC	CASSRLAAQETQYF
TRBD2	TRBJ2-5	TRBV7-7	.	TGTGCTAGCAGCCAAACGATAGCGGGGAGAGAGACCCAGTACTTC	CASSQTIAGRETQYF
.	TRBJ2-5	TRBV19	.	TGTGCCAGTAGTGTCCGACAGCAAGAGACCCAGTACTTC	CASSVRQQETQYF
.	TRBJ2-3	TRBV10-1	.	TGCGCCAGCAGTGAGGCTGCAGGGACGCAGTATTTT	CASSEAAGTQYF
TRBD2	TRBJ2-3	TRBV25-1	.	TGTGCCAGCAGCCCAGCGGGGGGGGCGACAGATACGCAGTATTTT	CASSPAGGATDTQYF
.	TRBJ2-1	TRBV6-1	few	TGTGCCAGCAGTGAACAAGCTCTTTCCAATGAGCAGTTCTTC	CASSEQALSNEQFF
TRBD1	TRBJ1-2	TRBV6-5	.	TGTGCCAGCAGTTACTCGAGGACAGGGGGCGACTATGGCTACACCTTC	CASSYSRTGGDYGYTF
.	TRBJ2-7	TRBV19	.	TGTGCCAGTAGTCAAACGGACATCTCCTACGAGCAGTACTTC	CASSQTDISYEQYF
.	TRBJ1-1	TRBV7-9	.	TGTGCCAGCAGCGCTGCAACTACAGGGACCACTGAAGCTTTCTTT	CASSAATTGTTEAFF
TRBD1	TRBJ1-2	TRBV15	.	TGTGCCACCAGCACTCCTGGACAGGGGGCTTATGGCTACACCTTC	CATSTPGQGAYGYTF
.	TRBJ1-2	TRBV6-6	.	TGTGCCAGCAGTGACAGGATGCCCAGTGGCTACACCTTC	CASSDRMPSGYTF
TRBD1	TRBJ1-2	TRBV3-1/TRBV3-2	.	TGTGCCAGCAGCCTTACAGGGGGCGCCTATGGCTACACCTTC	CASSLTGGAYGYTF
TRBD2	TRBJ2-1	TRBV2	.	TGTGCCAGCACCAGACAGGGGACTAGCGGGAGGGATGAGCAGTTCTTC	CASTRQGTSGRDEQFF
.	TRBJ1-6	TRBV20-1	.	TGCAGTGCTAGTGGCGGGGTATCGACACCCCTCCACTTT	CSASGGVSTPLHF